This record looks at one TCR beta chain sequence and its context. What it binds is not known. The data were obtained in a study of T cell responses to AZD1222 COVID-19 vaccine. Study-level points and caveats: Donors were chiefly white British, with a greater number of females, and clonal diversity was perhaps underestimated. Mapped onto spike, vaccine-associated CD4 TCRs spanned it and were dominant at 160-218 and 743-854. Repertoires in all cases were sampled only once the peak T cell response had passed.

Sequenced by immunoSEQ multiplex PCR; TCRdb stores in-frame clones only, minus some. The sample lists 80,000 to 95,000 clones; almost 90% were seen once. Germline assignment: CDR1 MDHEN and CDR2 SYDVKM. Deletions cut 3 bases from V and 9 bases from J, with 14 bases between. The CDR3 is 14 amino acids. The chain is built from TRBV28 and TRBJ1-4; D may be TRBD1 (6 bases). The clonotype comes from an adult who received the AZD1222 COVID-19 vaccine. Sample: peripheral blood, taken 28 days after the second AZD1222 dose. This CDR3 reads CASSLSQGIQKLFF. CDR3 DNA: TGTGCCAGCAGTTTGTCACAGGGAATCCAAAAACTGTTTTTT.